This T cell receptor (beta chain) was retrieved from a study of early T cells in non-severe SARS-CoV-2 infection. Study-wide background: It was bulk RNA from unsorted whole blood that was sequenced, and the chains were unpaired. Study-level points and caveats: There was a bias toward anti-spike CD8 responses in VDJdb matching, which missed private and CD4 specificities.

A word on this clonotype: Its antigen is currently unknown.

Germline-derived CDR1 and CDR2 are SGHVS and FQNEAQ. Trimming cost V 5 bases and J 3 bases, with 8 bases left between them. There are 13 residues in the CDR3. Individual cDNA molecules received unique molecular identifiers. TCRdb recomputed calls from the 5' RACE reads with MiXCR, one row per CDR3 protein. Of about 86,000 distinct CDR3 sequences detected, about 15% appear once; the ten largest clones hold about 6.7%. The sample consisted of whole blood. The source of this sequence is an adult who was a healthcare worker with PCR-confirmed SARS-CoV-2 infection or an uninfected control (not recorded which). The V call is TRBV7-8, the J call TRBJ1-5; D remains ambiguous. CDR3 amino acids: CASSPLHNQPQHF. The CDR3 region has the DNA TGTGCCAGCAGCCCTTTACACAATCAGCCCCAGCATTTT.